The 14 T cell receptor beta chains below all came from one sample that was sequenced in a study of PD-1 blockade in classical Hodgkin lymphoma. Measured with immunoSEQ multiplex PCR; TCRdb has only the in-frame clones, and not every one. There are under 30,000 clones in the sample; about 85% occur only once, and around 2.4% lies in the top ten. Every single patient, without exception, relapsed after autologous stem cell transplantation, and brentuximab vedotin exposure varied. The study purified CD4+ T cells from thawed PBMCs using magnetic negative selection. The source material was CD4+ T cells from blood, sampled at baseline. The receptors were sampled from a human donor with classical Hodgkin lymphoma.

The chain carries TRBV14 and TRBJ2-7; 7 positions agree with TRBD1. CDR1 is SGHDN, CDR2 FVKESK, per germline. The V segment lost 1 base and the J segment 6 bases; nucleotides outside the gene matches: 15. The CDR3 has 17 residues. The CDR3 sequence is CASSQGYRTTKGAEQYF. The CDR3 nucleotides are TGTGCCAGCAGCCAAGGATACCGGACAACCAAGGGGGCCGAGCAGTACTTC.

The V call is TRBV6-1, the J call TRBJ2-6, with unresolved D. Germline loops: CDR1 MNHNS, CDR2 SASEGT. Trimming took off 6 bases at V and 1 base at J, with 10 bases between the two ends. The CDR3 has 15 residues. The CDR3, as DNA: TGTGCCAGCAGCCTACATAAGTCTGGGGCCAACGTCCTGACTTTC. Translating gives CASSLHKSGANVLTF.

The chain links TRBV5-1 to TRBJ2-2; D is ambiguous. Germline V gene lookup returns CDR1 SGHRS and CDR2 YFSETQ. V dropped 5 bases and J dropped 0 bases, with 11 bases sitting between them. The CDR3 covers 15 residues. The CDR3 nucleotides are TGCGCCAGCAGGACTGGGCAGACGAACACCGGGGAGCTGTTTTTT. It translates to CASRTGQTNTGELFF.

There are a few counts of this clone. The chain joins TRBV7-9 to TRBJ2-7; TRBD2 matches 7 bases. The CDR3 is 14 amino acids. Trimming took 7 bases from V and 2 from J; bases not matched to a gene: 8. Germline V gives CDR1 SEHNR, CDR2 FQNEAQ (reference sequence). Here the CDR3 reads CASTWSGRAYEQYF. As DNA, the CDR3 is TGTGCCAGCACCTGGTCAGGGAGGGCCTACGAGCAGTACTTC.

This chain's CDR3 is CASSGRTGVNSPLHF. The DNA for the CDR3 is TGTGCCAGCAGTGGGCGGACAGGGGTCAATTCACCCCTCCACTTT. This chain joins TRBV2 and TRBJ1-6; 9 positions agree with TRBD1. Germline CDR1 is SNHLY and CDR2 is FYNNEI. The CDR3 extends over 15 amino acids. V shed 4 bases and J 7 bases; nucleotides not matched to a gene: 5.

The chain combines TRBV18 with TRBJ2-5; TRBD1 agrees at 7 bases. V was clipped by 4 bases and J by 5 bases; unmatched bases: 4. Germline CDR1 is KGHSH and CDR2 is LQKENI. The CDR3 sequence is 13 residues long. DNA for the CDR3: TGTGCCAGCTCACAGGGGGCTGGTGAGACCCAGTACTTC. This codes for CASSQGAGETQYF.

The rearrangement uses TRBV5-1 and TRBJ2-1, with TRBD2 matching over 8 bases. In germline, CDR1 is SGHRS, CDR2 YFSETQ. This CDR3 is built from 14 residues. V dropped 0 bases and J dropped 6; count of bases not matched to a gene: 2. CDR3 amino acids: CASSLVREGNEQFF. DNA for the CDR3: TGCGCCAGCAGCTTGGTTCGGGAGGGCAATGAGCAGTTCTTC.

The V and J genes are TRBV7-2 and TRBJ2-5, with 12 bases fitting TRBD2. The CDR3 extends over 16 amino acids. Germline CDR1 reads SGHTA; CDR2 reads FQGNSA. V lost 4 bases, J lost 1 base, and 4 bases stayed unmatched. CDR3 nucleotides: TGTGCCAGCAGCTGGAGACTAGCGGGAGCCCAAGAGACCCAGTACTTC. It translates to CASSWRLAGAQETQYF.

The chain has TRBV5-1 and TRBJ1-1; D not certain. Trimming removed 2 bases at V and 0 bases at J, with 8 bases between. Germline V CDR1 and CDR2: SGHRS, YFSETQ. This CDR3 region has 14 residues. The CDR3 nucleotides read TGCGCCAGCAGCTTTGGAGACATGAACACTGAAGCTTTCTTT. This sequence encodes CASSFGDMNTEAFF. Complete variable domain (other parts from reference TRBV5-1 and TRBJ1-1): KAGVTQTPRYLIKTRGQQVTLSCSPISGHRSVSWYQQTPGQGLQFLFEYFSETQRNKGNFPGRFSGRQFSNSRSEMNVSTLELGDSALYLCASSFGDMNTEAFFGQGTRLTVV.

The V and J genes are TRBV29-1 and TRBJ2-1; 7 bases are shared with TRBD1. The trim removed 4 bases at V and 4 bases at J, leaving 7 bases unmatched. CDR3 length: 14 residues. The germline gives CDR1 SQVTM, CDR2 ANQGSEA. This CDR3 reads CSVGAGGSYNEQFF. CDR3 DNA: TGCAGCGTTGGTGCAGGGGGATCTTACAATGAGCAGTTCTTC.

The V call is TRBV5-1, the J call TRBJ2-1, with a weak D call TRBD1 (6 bases). The V gene lost 0 bases and the J gene lost 5 bases, with 12 bases spanning the gap. This CDR3 is 15 amino acids long. Germline V gene data show CDR1 as SGHRS and CDR2 as YFSETQ. The CDR3 DNA is TGCGCCAGCAGCTTGGTCACAGGGTATAACAATGAGCAGTTCTTC. This encodes CASSLVTGYNNEQFF.

The chain has TRBV28 and TRBJ2-7; 9 positions match TRBD2. Trimming cost V 0 bases and J 6 bases; bases outside gene matches: 9. The CDR3 is 16 amino acids. Germline CDR1 MDHEN, CDR2 SYDVKM. For the CDR3, the DNA is TGTGCCAGCAGTTTATGCAGGGCGGGAGGGCCGTGCGAGCAGTACTTC. Its protein product is CASSLCRAGGPCEQYF.

The V call is TRBV30, the J call TRBJ2-5; D is perhaps TRBD1 or TRBD2 (6 bases each). The length of the CDR3 is 16 residues. V dropped 0 bases and J dropped 5 bases, with 19 bases sitting between them. The germline V gene has CDR1 GTSNPN and CDR2 SVGIG (reference sequence). The CDR3 region is CAWSVLLRGSGETQYF. DNA for the CDR3: TGTGCCTGGAGTGTACTTTTAAGGGGGAGCGGGGAGACCCAGTACTTC.

The chain joins TRBV29-1 to TRBJ1-4, with D unclear. This CDR3 has 13 amino acids. V shed 3 bases and J shed 3 bases, with 8 bases lying between them. The V gene's germline CDR1 is SQVTM and CDR2 ANQGSEA. CDR3 residues: CSVEVSPNEKLFF. The CDR3 nucleotides are TGCAGCGTTGAGGTCAGCCCTAATGAAAAACTGTTTTTT.